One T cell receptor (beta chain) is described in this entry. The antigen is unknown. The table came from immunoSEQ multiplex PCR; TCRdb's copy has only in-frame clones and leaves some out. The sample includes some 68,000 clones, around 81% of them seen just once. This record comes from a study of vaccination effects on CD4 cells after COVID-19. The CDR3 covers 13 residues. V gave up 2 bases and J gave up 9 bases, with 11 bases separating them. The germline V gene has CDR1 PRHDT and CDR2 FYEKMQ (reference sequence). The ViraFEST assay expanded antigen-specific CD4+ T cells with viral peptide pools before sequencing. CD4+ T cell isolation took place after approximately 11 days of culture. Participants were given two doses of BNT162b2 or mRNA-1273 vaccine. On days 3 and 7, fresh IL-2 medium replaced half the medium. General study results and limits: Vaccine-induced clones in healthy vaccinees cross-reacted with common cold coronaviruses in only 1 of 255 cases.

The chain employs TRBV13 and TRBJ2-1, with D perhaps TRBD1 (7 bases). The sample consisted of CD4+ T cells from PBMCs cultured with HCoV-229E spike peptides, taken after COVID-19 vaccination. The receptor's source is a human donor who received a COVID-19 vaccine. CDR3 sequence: CASSLRQGGEQFF. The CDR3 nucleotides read TGTGCCAGCAGCTTACGACAGGGAGGTGAGCAGTTCTTC.